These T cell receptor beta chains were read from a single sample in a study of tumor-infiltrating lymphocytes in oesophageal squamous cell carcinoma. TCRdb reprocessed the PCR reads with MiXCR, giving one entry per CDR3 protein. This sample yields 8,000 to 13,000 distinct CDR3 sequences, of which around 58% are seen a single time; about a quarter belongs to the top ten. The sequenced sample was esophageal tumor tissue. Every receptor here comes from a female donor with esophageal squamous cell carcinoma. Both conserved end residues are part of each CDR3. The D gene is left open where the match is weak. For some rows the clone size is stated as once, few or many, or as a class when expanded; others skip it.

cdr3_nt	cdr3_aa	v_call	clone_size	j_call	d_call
TGTGCCACTACGGACACCAGTCTCTATGGCTACACCTTC	CATTDTSLYGYTF	TRBV6-1	NA	TRBJ1-2	NA
TGTGCCAGCAGCACCCCGCTTTCAGGGGGCAGCTATGAGCAGTTCTTC	CASSTPLSGGSYEQFF	TRBV12-3/TRBV12-4	NA	TRBJ2-1	TRBD1
TGTGCCAGCAGTTTAAAATGGAATCGTGAGCAGTACTTC	CASSLKWNREQYF	TRBV27	many	TRBJ2-7	NA
TGTGCCAGCAGCTTAGTTTACCCGGGAAACTATGGCTACACCTTC	CASSLVYPGNYGYTF	TRBV7-2	NA	TRBJ1-2	NA
TGTGCCAGCAGCCTGGGAGGGGATGAGCAGTTCTTC	CASSLGGDEQFF	TRBV7-8	NA	TRBJ2-1	TRBD2
TGTGCCAGCAGCCATACTAGCGGGATATCCGAGCAGTACTTC	CASSHTSGISEQYF	TRBV7-2	once	TRBJ2-7	TRBD2
TGTGCTAGTGGTTTGGGGGTGGACTACAATGAGCAGTTCTTC	CASGLGVDYNEQFF	TRBV12-5	NA	TRBJ2-1	NA
TGTGCCAGCAGTTTTAGACAGGGGGGTTGGAGCACTGAAGCTTTCTTT	CASSFRQGGWSTEAFF	TRBV12-3/TRBV12-4	NA	TRBJ1-1	TRBD1
TGTGCCAGCACCCCAATAGGAACATTGTACAATGAGCAGTTCTTC	CASTPIGTLYNEQFF	TRBV11-2	NA	TRBJ2-1	NA
TGTGCCAGCACCCCGACATACCGCCTCACCTACGAGCAGTACTTC	CASTPTYRLTYEQYF	TRBV14	NA	TRBJ2-7	NA
TGTGCCAGCAGCTTAACGGGACAGGGGTATGGCTACACCTTC	CASSLTGQGYGYTF	TRBV7-2	NA	TRBJ1-2	TRBD1
TGTGCCAGCAGCTCCCCGACTAGATCGGAGACCCAGTACTTC	CASSSPTRSETQYF	TRBV7-2	few	TRBJ2-5	NA
TGTGCCAGCAGCTTGGGGCAGGGAATTGGGAATGAGCAGTTCTTC	CASSLGQGIGNEQFF	TRBV7-6	NA	TRBJ2-1	NA
TGTGCCAGCAGAGGGACAGGGATTATGGAGCAGTACTTC	CASRGTGIMEQYF	TRBV28	NA	TRBJ2-7	TRBD1
TGTGCCAGCAGCTCAATCGGGGGGTACTACAATGAGCAGTTCTTC	CASSSIGGYYNEQFF	TRBV5-6	NA	TRBJ2-1	TRBD2
TGTGCCAGCAGCTTGGGAGGACAGAGGACCGGGGAGCTGTTTTTT	CASSLGGQRTGELFF	TRBV7-8	NA	TRBJ2-2	NA
TGTGCCACCAGCCGGACAGGTCAGAAGACCCAGTACTTC	CATSRTGQKTQYF	TRBV24-1	NA	TRBJ2-5	TRBD1
TGTGCCAGCAGCTGGCAAGTAATCTCCTACAATGAGCAGTACTTC	CASSWQVISYNEQYF	TRBV7-6	NA	TRBJ2-7	NA
TGCGCCAGCAGTGAGGATAGCAGCCAAGAGACCCAGTACTTC	CASSEDSSQETQYF	TRBV10-1	NA	TRBJ2-5	NA
TGTGCCAGCAGTTACTCGATCTGGGGGACCCAGTACTTC	CASSYSIWGTQYF	TRBV6-6	NA	TRBJ2-5	NA
TGTGCCAGCAGTGAATTAAACTTCGGGTACAATGAGCAGTTCTTC	CASSELNFGYNEQFF	TRBV6-1	NA	TRBJ2-1	NA
TGTGCCAGCAGCTTGGGCTTCGGGAACACTGAAGCTTTCTTT	CASSLGFGNTEAFF	TRBV7-4	NA	TRBJ1-1	NA